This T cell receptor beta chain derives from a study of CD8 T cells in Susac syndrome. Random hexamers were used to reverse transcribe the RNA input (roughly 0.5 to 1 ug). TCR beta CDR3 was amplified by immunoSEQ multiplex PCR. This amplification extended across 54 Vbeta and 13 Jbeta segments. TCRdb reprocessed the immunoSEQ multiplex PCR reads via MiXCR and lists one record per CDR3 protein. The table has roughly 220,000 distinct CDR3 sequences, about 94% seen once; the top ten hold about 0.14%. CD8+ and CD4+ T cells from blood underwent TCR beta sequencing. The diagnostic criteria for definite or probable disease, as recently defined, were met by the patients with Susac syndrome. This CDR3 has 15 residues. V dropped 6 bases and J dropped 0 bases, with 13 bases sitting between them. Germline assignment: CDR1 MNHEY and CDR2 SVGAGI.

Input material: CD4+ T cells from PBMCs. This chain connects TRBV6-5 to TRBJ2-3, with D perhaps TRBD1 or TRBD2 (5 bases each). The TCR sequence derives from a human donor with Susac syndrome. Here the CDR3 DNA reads TGTGCCAGCAGACGGGACCTCGCTAGCACAGATACGCAGTATTTT. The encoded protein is CASRRDLASTDTQYF.